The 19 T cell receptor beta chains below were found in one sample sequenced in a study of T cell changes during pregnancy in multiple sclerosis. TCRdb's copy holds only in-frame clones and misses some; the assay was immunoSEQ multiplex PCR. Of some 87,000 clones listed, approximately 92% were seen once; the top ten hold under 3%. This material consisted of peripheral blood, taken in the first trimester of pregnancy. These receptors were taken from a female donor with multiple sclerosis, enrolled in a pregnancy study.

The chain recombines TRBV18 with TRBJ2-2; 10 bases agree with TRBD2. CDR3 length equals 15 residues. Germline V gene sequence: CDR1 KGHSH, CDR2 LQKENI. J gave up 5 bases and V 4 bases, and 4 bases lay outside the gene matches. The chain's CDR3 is CASSREAGGTGELFF. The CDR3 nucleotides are TGTGCCAGCTCACGCGAAGCGGGAGGGACCGGGGAGCTGTTTTTT.

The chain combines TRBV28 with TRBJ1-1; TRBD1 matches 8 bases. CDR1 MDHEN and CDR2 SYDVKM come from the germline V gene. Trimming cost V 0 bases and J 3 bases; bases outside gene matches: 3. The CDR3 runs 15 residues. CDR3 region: CASSLWDREDTEAFF. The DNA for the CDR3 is TGTGCCAGCAGTTTATGGGACAGGGAGGACACTGAAGCTTTCTTT. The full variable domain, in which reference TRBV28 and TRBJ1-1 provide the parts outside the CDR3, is DVKVTQSSRYLVKRTGEKVFLECVQDMDHENMFWYRQDPGLGLRLIYFSYDVKMKEKGDIPEGYSVSREKKERFSLILESASTNQTSMYLCASSLWDREDTEAFFGQGTRLTVV.

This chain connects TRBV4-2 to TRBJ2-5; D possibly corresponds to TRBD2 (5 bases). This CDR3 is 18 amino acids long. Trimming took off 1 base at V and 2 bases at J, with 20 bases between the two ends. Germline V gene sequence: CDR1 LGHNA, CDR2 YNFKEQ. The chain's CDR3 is CASSQGVTLVRAQETQYF. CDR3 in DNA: TGTGCCAGCAGCCAAGGGGTGACCCTCGTGCGGGCACAAGAGACCCAGTACTTC.

The CDR3 region is CASTTTRHTPTGELFF. The CDR3 DNA sequence: TGTGCCAGCACCACCACAAGACACACCCCCACCGGGGAGCTGTTTTTT. This chain connects TRBV7-8 to TRBJ2-2; no definite D call. This CDR3 region has 16 residues. With 7 bases removed from V and 4 bases from J, the gap between germline ends came to 19 bases. The germline V gene has CDR1 SGHVS and CDR2 FQNEAQ.

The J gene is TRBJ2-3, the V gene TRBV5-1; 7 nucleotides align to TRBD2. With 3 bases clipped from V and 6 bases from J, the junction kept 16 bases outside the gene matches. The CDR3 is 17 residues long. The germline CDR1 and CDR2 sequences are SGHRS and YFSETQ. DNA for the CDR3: TGCGCCAGCAGCTCAAGGACTAGAGGGGCCCTCGTGGATACGCAGTATTTT. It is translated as CASSSRTRGALVDTQYF.

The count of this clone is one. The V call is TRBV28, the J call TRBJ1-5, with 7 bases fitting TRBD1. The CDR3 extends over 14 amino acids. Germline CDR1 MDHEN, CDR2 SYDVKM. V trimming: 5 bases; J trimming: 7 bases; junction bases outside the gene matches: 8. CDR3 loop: CASSRRQGGQPQHF. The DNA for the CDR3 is TGTGCCAGCAGTAGACGACAGGGTGGACAGCCCCAGCATTTT.

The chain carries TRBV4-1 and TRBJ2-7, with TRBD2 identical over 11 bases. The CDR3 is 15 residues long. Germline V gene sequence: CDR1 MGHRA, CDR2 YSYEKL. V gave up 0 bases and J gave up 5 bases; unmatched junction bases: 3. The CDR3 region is CASSQELAGEDEQYF. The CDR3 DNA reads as TGCGCCAGCAGCCAAGAACTAGCGGGAGAAGACGAGCAGTACTTC.

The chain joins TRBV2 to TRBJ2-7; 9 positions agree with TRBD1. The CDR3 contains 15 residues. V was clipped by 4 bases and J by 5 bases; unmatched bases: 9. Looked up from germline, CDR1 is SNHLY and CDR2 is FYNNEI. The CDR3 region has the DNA TGTGCCAGCAGTGGGCGGACAGGGGTAAAGGACGAGCAGTACTTC. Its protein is CASSGRTGVKDEQYF.

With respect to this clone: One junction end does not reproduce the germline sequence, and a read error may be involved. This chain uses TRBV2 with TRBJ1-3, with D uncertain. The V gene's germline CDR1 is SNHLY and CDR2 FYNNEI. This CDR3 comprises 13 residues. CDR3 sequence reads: CASREGGMYTIYF. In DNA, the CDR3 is TGTGCCAGCAGGGAAGGAGGGATGTACACCATATATTTT.

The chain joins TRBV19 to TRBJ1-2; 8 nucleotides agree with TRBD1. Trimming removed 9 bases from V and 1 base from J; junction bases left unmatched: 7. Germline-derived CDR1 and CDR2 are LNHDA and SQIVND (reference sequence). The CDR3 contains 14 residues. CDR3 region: CASARDRSNYGYTF. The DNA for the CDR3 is TGTGCCAGCGCACGGGACAGGAGTAACTATGGCTACACCTTC.

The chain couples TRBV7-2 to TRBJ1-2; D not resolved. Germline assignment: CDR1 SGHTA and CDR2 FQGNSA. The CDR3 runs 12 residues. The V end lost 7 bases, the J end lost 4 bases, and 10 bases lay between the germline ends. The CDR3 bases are TGTGCCAGCACGGCTGAGGGCTATGGCTACACCTTC. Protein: CASTAEGYGYTF.

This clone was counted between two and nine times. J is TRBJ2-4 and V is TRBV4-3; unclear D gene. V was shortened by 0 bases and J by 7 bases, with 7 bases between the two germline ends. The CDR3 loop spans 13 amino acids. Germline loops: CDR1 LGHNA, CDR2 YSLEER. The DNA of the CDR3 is TGCGCCAGCAGCCAAGATTTTCTGAACATTCAGTACTTC. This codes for CASSQDFLNIQYF.

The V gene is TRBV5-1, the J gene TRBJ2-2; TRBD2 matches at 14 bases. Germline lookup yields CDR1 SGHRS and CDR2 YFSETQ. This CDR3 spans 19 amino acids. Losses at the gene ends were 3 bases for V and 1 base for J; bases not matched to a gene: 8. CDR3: CASSSGLAGGTKNTGELFF. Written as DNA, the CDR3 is TGCGCCAGCAGCTCAGGACTAGCGGGAGGTACAAAGAACACCGGGGAGCTGTTTTTT.

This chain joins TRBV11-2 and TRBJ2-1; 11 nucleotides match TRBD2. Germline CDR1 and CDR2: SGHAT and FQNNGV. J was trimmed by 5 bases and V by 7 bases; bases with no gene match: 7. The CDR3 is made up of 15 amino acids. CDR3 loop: CASIQLAGVNNEQFF. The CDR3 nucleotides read TGTGCCAGCATACAACTAGCGGGAGTAAACAATGAGCAGTTCTTC. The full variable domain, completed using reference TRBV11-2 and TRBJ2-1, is EAGVAQSPRYKIIEKRQSVAFWCNPISGHATLYWYQQILGQGPKLLIQFQNNGVVDDSQLPKDRFSAERLKGVDSTLKIQPAKLEDSAVYLCASIQLAGVNNEQFFGPGTRLTVL.

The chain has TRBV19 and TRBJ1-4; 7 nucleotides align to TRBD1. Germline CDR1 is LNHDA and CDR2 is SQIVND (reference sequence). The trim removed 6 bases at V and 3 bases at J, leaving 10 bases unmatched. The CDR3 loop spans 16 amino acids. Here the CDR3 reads CASRAGTVGPNEKLFF. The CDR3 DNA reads TGTGCCAGTAGGGCCGGGACAGTGGGCCCTAATGAAAAACTGTTTTTT.

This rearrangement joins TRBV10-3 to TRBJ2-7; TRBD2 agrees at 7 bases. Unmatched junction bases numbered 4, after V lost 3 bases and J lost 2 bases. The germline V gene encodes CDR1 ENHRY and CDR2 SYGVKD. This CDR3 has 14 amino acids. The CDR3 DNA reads TGTGCCATCAGTGAAAAGCGGGACGCCTACGAGCAGTACTTC. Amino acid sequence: CAISEKRDAYEQYF.

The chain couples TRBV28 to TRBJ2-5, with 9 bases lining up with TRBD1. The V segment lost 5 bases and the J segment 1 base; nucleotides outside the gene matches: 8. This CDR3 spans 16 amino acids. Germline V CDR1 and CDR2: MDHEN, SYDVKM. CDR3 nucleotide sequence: TGTGCCAGCAGTCAGACAGGGGGTGCCTCCCAAGAGACCCAGTACTTC. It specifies CASSQTGGASQETQYF.

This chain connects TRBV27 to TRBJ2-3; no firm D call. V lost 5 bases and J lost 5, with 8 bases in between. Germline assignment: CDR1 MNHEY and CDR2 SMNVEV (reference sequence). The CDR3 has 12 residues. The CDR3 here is CASSPRRDTQYF. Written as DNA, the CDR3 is TGTGCCAGCAGTCCCCGCAGAGATACGCAGTATTTT.

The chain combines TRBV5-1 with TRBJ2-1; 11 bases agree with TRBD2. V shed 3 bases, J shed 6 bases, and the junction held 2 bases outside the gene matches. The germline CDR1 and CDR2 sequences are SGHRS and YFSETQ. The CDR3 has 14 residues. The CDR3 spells CASSSGLAGNEQFF. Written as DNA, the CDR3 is TGCGCCAGCAGCTCCGGACTAGCGGGCAATGAGCAGTTCTTC.